This T cell receptor (beta chain) was sequenced in a study of graft-versus-host responses after intestinal transplantation. Study as a whole: The transplants performed in recipients were multivisceral, liver-intestinal, or isolated intestinal. Study findings and constraints: Circulating GvH clone levels at their peak were associated with HvG declines (early post-transplant).

Trimming removed 2 bases at V and 4 bases at J, with 12 bases between. This CDR3 has 16 amino acids. CDR1 is MNHEY, CDR2 SVGAGI, per germline. Libraries were prepared by immunoSEQ multiplex PCR; TCRdb keeps only in-frame clonotypes and omits some of them. The top ten clones hold 1% to 1.3% of a sample with around 30,000 clones, approximately 87% of them seen once. Points on this clone: The antigen remains unidentified.

This clonotype was obtained from a human patient who received an intestinal transplant, so some T cells may come from the graft donor. Sequencing used PBMCs, obtained 28 days after intestinal transplant. The genes are TRBV6-5 and TRBJ1-6; a possible D gene is TRBD1 (5 bases). The CDR3 nucleotides read TGTGCCAGCAGTTACGAGGGGCCGCCTTATAATTCACCCCTCCACTTT. Translation gives CASSYEGPPYNSPLHF.